Listed here are 12 T cell receptor beta chains from one sample, sequenced in a study of shared clonotypes between healthy human individuals. Generated by immunoSEQ multiplex PCR, the TCRdb table keeps only in-frame clones and is missing some. The sample includes about 1,800,000 clones, around 96% of them seen just once. CD8 cells regarded as naive lacked CD45RO, were positively chosen for CCR7, and omitted terminally differentiated effector memory CD45RA+ cells. The sequenced sample consisted of naive CD8+ T cells sorted from blood. The receptors originated from a man between 18 and 29 years old in good health.

Of note for this clone: Other DNA sequences in the sample encode the same CDR3. The chain joins TRBV27 to TRBJ2-7; D remains ambiguous. The germline V and J ends were trimmed by 2 bases and 2 bases, with 10 bases remaining between them. Germline loops: CDR1 MNHEY, CDR2 SMNVEV (reference sequence). The CDR3 extends over 14 amino acids. The CDR3 is CASSLASGTYEQYF. The CDR3 bases are TGTGCCAGCAGTTTAGCTTCAGGTACCTACGAGCAGTACTTC.

The sample holds one count of this clone. The same CDR3 is also encoded by other DNA sequences in this sample. The chain couples TRBV27 to TRBJ2-6, with D unclear. Per germline, CDR1 MNHEY and CDR2 SMNVEV (reference sequence). Trimming removed 5 bases from V and 4 bases from J, with 6 bases in between. The CDR3 covers 13 residues. The CDR3 region is CASSPGGANVLTF. The CDR3 DNA reads as TGTGCCAGCAGTCCCGGGGGGGCCAACGTCCTGACTTTC.

V gene TRBV4-2 combines with J gene TRBJ1-6, with 9 bases that match TRBD1. The CDR3 runs 17 residues. Germline loops: CDR1 LGHNA, CDR2 YNFKEQ. Trimming cost V 1 base and J 4 bases; bases outside gene matches: 5. The CDR3 nucleotides read TGTGCCAGCAGCCAAGGCCGACAGGGGGTTTATAATTCACCCCTCCACTTT. Protein product: CASSQGRQGVYNSPLHF.

This clone is a singleton in its sample. V gene TRBV5-6 combines with J gene TRBJ1-1, with D unclear. CDR3 size: 13 residues. V was cut by 1 base and J by 4 bases, with 8 bases left in between. Germline CDR1 reads SGHDT; CDR2 reads YYEEEE. The CDR3 sequence is CASSLLMSTEAFF. DNA of the CDR3: TGTGCCAGCAGCTTGTTAATGAGCACTGAAGCTTTCTTT.

The chain combines TRBV5-8 with TRBJ1-5, with 8 bases lining up with TRBD1. The germline CDR1 and CDR2 sequences are SGHTS and YDEGEE. The CDR3 runs 15 residues. Unmatched junction bases numbered 5, after V lost 0 bases and J lost 6 bases. CDR3 in amino acids: CASSLGQGARQPQHF. The DNA of the CDR3 is TGTGCCAGCAGCTTGGGGCAGGGGGCGCGTCAGCCCCAGCATTTT.

The CDR3 coding sequence is TGTGCAACTGGTGGGACGGAGTCCTACGAGCAGTACTTC. Its translation is CATGGTESYEQYF. The gene calls are TRBV7-9 and TRBJ2-7; D might be TRBD1 or TRBD2, each matching 5 bases. From germline, CDR1 is SEHNR and CDR2 FQNEAQ (reference sequence). This CDR3 contains 13 residues.

The gene calls are TRBV5-6 and TRBJ1-5; 7 bases agree with TRBD1. V was clipped by 4 bases and J by 5 bases; unmatched bases: 6. The length of the CDR3 is 14 residues. Germline loops: CDR1 SGHDT, CDR2 YYEEEE. This CDR3 is CASSQLQGDQPQHF. The DNA for the CDR3 is TGTGCCAGCAGCCAACTGCAGGGGGATCAGCCCCAGCATTTT.

The chain links TRBV7-3 to TRBJ2-1; possible D gene TRBD1, 6 bases. V was pared by 5 bases and J by 8 bases, with 16 bases between. CDR1 is SGHTA and CDR2 is FQGTGA in the germline V gene. The CDR3 consists of 14 residues. The CDR3 bases are TGTGCCAGCAGCCCCCTCGGGCAGGGGCATGAGCAGTTCTTC. Translating gives CASSPLGQGHEQFF.

Details on this clone: The sample holds other DNA sequences that translate to the same CDR3. This rearrangement joins TRBV9 to TRBJ2-3; D not resolved. The germline CDR1 and CDR2 sequences are SGDLS and YYNGEE. This CDR3 is built from 12 residues. V lost 0 bases and J 3 bases, leaving 2 bases between the germline ends. The CDR3 region has the DNA TGTGCCAGCAGCGTAGCAACAGATACGCAGTATTTT. Amino acids: CASSVATDTQYF.

The V gene is TRBV29-1, the J gene TRBJ2-1; D gene uncertain. Trimming cost V 6 bases and J 4 bases, with 16 bases left between them. Germline assignment: CDR1 SQVTM and CDR2 ANQGSEA. This CDR3 has 14 residues. The CDR3 DNA sequence: TGCAGCGTGGTGGGTCCCTCCGGATACAATGAGCAGTTCTTC. Its protein product is CSVVGPSGYNEQFF.

The V call is TRBV19, the J call TRBJ2-7; 8 nucleotides agree with TRBD1. Germline V gives CDR1 LNHDA, CDR2 SQIVND (reference sequence). V dropped 5 bases and J dropped 6; count of bases not matched to a gene: 3. This CDR3 contains 12 residues. As DNA, the CDR3 is TGTGCCAGTAGTCAGGGGGCAAGCGAGCAGTACTTC. Translating it yields CASSQGASEQYF.

The rearrangement links TRBV7-9 to TRBJ1-4, with 8 bases identical to TRBD1. With 5 bases clipped from V and 3 bases from J, the junction kept 8 bases outside the gene matches. Germline V gene data show CDR1 as SEHNR and CDR2 as FQNEAQ (reference sequence). The CDR3 extends over 16 amino acids. The CDR3 nucleotides read TGTGCCAGCAGCCATCGGACAGGGCCCGCTAATGAAAAACTGTTTTTT. Translation gives CASSHRTGPANEKLFF.